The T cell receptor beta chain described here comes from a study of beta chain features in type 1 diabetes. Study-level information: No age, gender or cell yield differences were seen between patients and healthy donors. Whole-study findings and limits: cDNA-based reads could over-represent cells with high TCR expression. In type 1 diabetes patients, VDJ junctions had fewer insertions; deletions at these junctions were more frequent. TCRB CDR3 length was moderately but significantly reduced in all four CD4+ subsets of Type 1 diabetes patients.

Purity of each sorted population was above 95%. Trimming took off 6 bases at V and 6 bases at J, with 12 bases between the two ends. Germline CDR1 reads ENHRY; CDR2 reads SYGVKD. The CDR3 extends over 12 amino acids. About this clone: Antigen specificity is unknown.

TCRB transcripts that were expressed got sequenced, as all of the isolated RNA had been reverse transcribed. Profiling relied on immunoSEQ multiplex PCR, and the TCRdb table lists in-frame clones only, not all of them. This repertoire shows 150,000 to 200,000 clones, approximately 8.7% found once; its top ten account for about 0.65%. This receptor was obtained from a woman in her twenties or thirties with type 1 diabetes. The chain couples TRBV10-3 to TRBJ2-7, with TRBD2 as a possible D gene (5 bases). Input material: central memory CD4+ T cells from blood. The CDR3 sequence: CAISHEGAEQYF. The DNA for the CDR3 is TGTGCCATCAGCCATGAGGGTGCCGAGCAGTACTTC.